This is a list of T cell receptor beta chains from one sample in a study of T-cell reconstitution after alpha-beta-depleted transplantation in children. TCRdb re-called the PCR reads through MiXCR, storing one row per CDR3 protein. The data contain approximately 240,000 distinct CDR3 sequences, roughly 9% of them singletons. This specimen consisted of PBMCs from the stem cell graft donor, obtained from the stem cell graft. The receptors come from a human donor who donated a stem cell graft to a child with acute lymphoblastic leukemia. CDR3s include the opening cysteine and the closing phenylalanine or tryptophan. D genes are given only for firm matches. A clone size is listed for some rows: how often the clone was seen (once, few, many), or a class if it is expanded.

size | J | D | V | DNA | CDR3
NA | TRBJ2-3 | TRBD2 | TRBV7-2 | TGTGCCAGCAGCCCAAAGACTAGCGGGGTTATAGATACGCAGTATTTT | CASSPKTSGVIDTQYF
NA | TRBJ1-2 | NA | TRBV2 | TGTGCCAGCAGTTACCTGGGGAGAGGCTACACCTTC | CASSYLGRGYTF
few | TRBJ1-2 | TRBD1 | TRBV11-2 | TGTGCCAGCAGCCAGGGACAGCTGCTTGGCTACACCTTC | CASSQGQLLGYTF
many | TRBJ1-1 | TRBD1 | TRBV6-2/TRBV6-3 | TGTGCCAGCAGTACGGGACAGGGGAACACTGAAGCTTTCTTT | CASSTGQGNTEAFF
NA | TRBJ2-5 | NA | TRBV27 | TGTGCCAGCAGTTCCACGAAGGAGGGTCGGCAAGAGACCCAGTACTTC | CASSSTKEGRQETQYF
many | TRBJ1-1 | NA | TRBV29-1 | TGCAGCGTTGTAGTACAAAGGAACACTGAAGCTTTCTTT | CSVVVQRNTEAFF
many | TRBJ2-1 | TRBD1 | TRBV5-1 | TGCGCCAGCAGCTTAGAAGACAGGGGCAATGAGCAGTTCTTC | CASSLEDRGNEQFF
NA | TRBJ2-1 | NA | TRBV12-3/TRBV12-4 | TGTGCCAGCAGTCCTATCGTGGGGTGGGGTGAGCAGTTCTTC | CASSPIVGWGEQFF
many | TRBJ2-2 | NA | TRBV20-1 | TGCAGTGCTAGAAAGGTTACCGGGGAGCTGTTTTTT | CSARKVTGELFF
NA | TRBJ1-5 | NA | TRBV7-6 | TGTGCCAGCAGCTTGGCGGGTAGGGGGAACAATCAGCCCCAGCATTTT | CASSLAGRGNNQPQHF
NA | TRBJ2-2 | NA | TRBV20-1 | TGCAGTGCTCGAAAACTAGTATTCGGTGGCGGGGAGCTGTTTTTT | CSARKLVFGGGELFF
NA | TRBJ2-1 | TRBD1 | TRBV5-6 | TGTGCCAGCAGCCGGGACAGGGGCTCCTACAATGAGCAGTTCTTC | CASSRDRGSYNEQFF
many | TRBJ2-7 | NA | TRBV7-2 | TGTGCCAGCAGCTCCCAGGGGCTAGCCGACGAGCAGTACTTC | CASSSQGLADEQYF
NA | TRBJ2-5 | NA | TRBV12-3/TRBV12-4 | TGTGCCAGCAGCGGCGGCGGAGAAGAGACCCAGTACTTC | CASSGGGEETQYF
few | TRBJ1-5 | NA | TRBV27 | TGTGCCAGCAGTTTATCACGGGTGGGCCAGCCCCAGCATTTT | CASSLSRVGQPQHF
few | TRBJ1-6 | NA | TRBV7-8 | TGTGCCAGCAGCTTAATGGGAGGCGTGTCGGATTCACCCCTCCACTTT | CASSLMGGVSDSPLHF
many | TRBJ1-5 | NA | TRBV6-5 | TGTGCCAGCAGTTACTCCCTATTTCAGCCCCAGCATTTT | CASSYSLFQPQHF
NA | TRBJ1-3 | TRBD1 | TRBV13 | TGTGCCAGCAGCCCGCCGACAGGGTACTCTGGAAACACCATATATTTT | CASSPPTGYSGNTIYF
NA | TRBJ1-5 | TRBD1 | TRBV5-5 | TGTGCCAGCAGCTGGGGGGTAGGGGGCGGCAATCAGCCCCAGCATTTT | CASSWGVGGGNQPQHF
many | TRBJ2-3 | TRBD2 | TRBV3-1 | TGTGCCAGCAGCCTTCCGCCGGGACTAGGGTACGATACGCAGTATTTT | CASSLPPGLGYDTQYF
many | TRBJ2-1 | NA | TRBV5-1 | TGCGCCAGCGCTACTACAGGCAGCTCCTACAATGAGCAGTTCTTC | CASATTGSSYNEQFF
few | TRBJ1-2 | TRBD1 | TRBV5-6 | TGTGCCAGCAGCTACGACCGGGACAGGGACACCTTC | CASSYDRDRDTF
NA | TRBJ1-4 | TRBD1 | TRBV28 | TGTGCCAGCACCAAGGACAGGGTGGATGAAAAACTGTTTTTT | CASTKDRVDEKLFF
NA | TRBJ2-3 | NA | TRBV5-1 | TGCGCCAGCAACCCTGCCAGTGGGGATACGCAGTATTTT | CASNPASGDTQYF
many | TRBJ2-1 | TRBD2 | TRBV5-5 | TGTGCCAGCAGCTTGGTTAGACTAGCGGTTTACAATGAGCAGTTCTTC | CASSLVRLAVYNEQFF
few | TRBJ2-7 | NA | TRBV11-2 | TGTGCCAGCAGCTTTTCTTCGATTTCAGGGGCCATAATCAACTACGAGCAGTACTTC | CASSFSSISGAIINYEQYF
few | TRBJ2-5 | NA | TRBV12-3/TRBV12-4 | TGTGCCAGCAGTTTTAGGGGGGGCTCTTCCGAGGGGACCCAGTACTTC | CASSFRGGSSEGTQYF
NA | TRBJ2-3 | NA | TRBV24-1 | TGTGCCACCAGTGATTTGCTGGGTCGCCGGGGCAGGGGATTAACAGATACGCAGTATTTT | CATSDLLGRRGRGLTDTQYF
NA | TRBJ2-3 | TRBD2 | TRBV20-1 | TGCAGTGCTCCCCCCTGGACTAGAGACACAGATACGCAGTATTTT | CSAPPWTRDTDTQYF